This passage covers 20 T cell receptor beta chains from one sample sequenced in a study of early T cells in non-severe SARS-CoV-2 infection. TCRdb reprocessed the 5' RACE reads via MiXCR and lists one record per CDR3 protein. Altogether roughly 54,000 distinct CDR3 sequences are present, 5.6% being singletons, with the ten largest covering 6.8%. The sequenced sample was whole blood. The receptor set was obtained from an adult who was a healthcare worker with PCR-confirmed SARS-CoV-2 infection or an uninfected control (not recorded which).

This clonotype was seen repeatedly, ten times or more. The V gene is TRBV7-2, the J gene TRBJ1-2; 8 positions agree with TRBD1. Germline V gives CDR1 SGHTA, CDR2 FQGNSA. The V and J ends lost 4 bases and 3 bases, in that order; junction bases with no gene match: 4. The CDR3 has 14 residues. In DNA, the CDR3 is TGTGCCAGCAGCTCAGGACAGGGCTACTATGGCTACACCTTC. Protein sequence: CASSSGQGYYGYTF.

There are many counts of this clonotype. This chain links TRBV13 with TRBJ2-7; D is perhaps TRBD2 (6 bases). The CDR3 is made up of 15 amino acids. Trimming left V 5 bases short and J 5 bases short, with 19 bases between. Germline assignment: CDR1 PRHDT and CDR2 FYEKMQ (reference sequence). The CDR3, as DNA: TGTGCCAGCAGCCCAGTGGGGGGATTAGGGGACGAGCAGTACTTC. Residues: CASSPVGGLGDEQYF.

In regard to this clonotype: One end of the junction varies from germline; a read error may be responsible. This chain connects TRBV6-6 to TRBJ1-3; D remains unclear. The CDR3 runs to 11 residues. Germline V gene sequence: CDR1 MNHNY, CDR2 SVGAGI (reference sequence). The CDR3 here is CACRSRNTIYF. CDR3 nucleotides: TGTGCCTGCAGGAGCCGAAACACCATATATTTT.

This clonotype was seen at least ten times. The V gene is TRBV7-2, the J gene TRBJ2-5; 7 bases match TRBD1. Germline assignment: CDR1 SGHTA and CDR2 FQGNSA. The CDR3 is made up of 16 amino acids. J lost 5 bases, V lost 5 bases, and 14 bases had no gene match. CDR3: CASSTRTRGRRETQYF. CDR3 coding DNA: TGTGCCAGCAGCACACGTACGAGGGGGCGCCGGGAGACCCAGTACTTC. Full variable domain (missing parts from reference TRBV7-2 and TRBJ2-5): GAGVSQSPSNKVTEKGKDVELRCDPISGHTALYWYRQSLGQGLEFLIYFQGNSAPDKSGLPSDRFSAERTGGSVSTLTIQRTQQEDSAVYLCASSTRTRGRRETQYFGPGTRLLVL.

The rearrangement joins TRBV30 to TRBJ2-1; the match to TRBD2 covers 8 bases. The CDR3 has 14 residues. With V trimmed by 5 bases and J by 2 bases, 5 bases remained unmatched. Looked up from germline, CDR1 is GTSNPN and CDR2 is SVGIG (reference sequence). The CDR3 DNA sequence: TGTGCCTGGGGAGCGGGAGACGCCTACAATGAGCAGTTCTTC. It translates to CAWGAGDAYNEQFF. The entire variable domain, with the rest obtained from reference TRBV30 and TRBJ2-1, is as follows: SQTIHQWPATLVQPVGSPLSLECTVEGTSNPNLYWYRQAAGRGLQLLFYSVGIGQISSEVPQNLSASRPQDRQFILSSKKLLLSDSGFYLCAWGAGDAYNEQFFGPGTRLTVL.

To note about this clonotype: One end of the junction is discordant with germline, which a read error may explain. This chain uses TRBV4-2 with TRBJ1-6, with TRBD1 as a possible D gene (6 bases). The CDR3 totals 15 residues. CDR1 is LGHNA and CDR2 is YNFKEQ in the germline V gene. Written as DNA, the CDR3 is TGTGCCAGCAGTCTAATGTCAGGGGATAATTCATCCCTCCACTTT. Translation: CASSLMSGDNSSLHF.

For this clonotype: Since a much larger clone is just one base distant, this may be a read error. Since the CDR3 does not end with the conserved phenylalanine or tryptophan, this likely comes from a read error. This rearrangement joins TRBV12-3 or TRBV12-4 to TRBJ2-1, with a possible D match to TRBD1 (6 bases). V lost 8 bases and J lost 0, with 11 bases in between. The CDR3 consists of 14 residues. As DNA, the CDR3 is TGTGCCAGCTGTTGGGGGCCCTCCTACAATGAGCAGTTCTTA. Amino acids: CASCWGPSYNEQFL.

This clonotype showed up many times. The rearrangement joins TRBV19 to TRBJ1-1; maybe TRBD1 (5 bases). The length of the CDR3 is 16 residues. Germline-derived CDR1 and CDR2 are LNHDA and SQIVND (reference sequence). Trimming stripped 9 bases from V and 2 bases from J, with 22 bases between. Here the CDR3 reads CASTKLPGQGNTEAFF. The DNA for the CDR3 is TGTGCCAGCACGAAGCTCCCGGGGCAGGGTAACACTGAAGCTTTCTTT. Variable domain in full (rest from reference TRBV19 and TRBJ1-1): DGGITQSPKYLFRKEGQNVTLSCEQNLNHDAMYWYRQDPGQGLRLIYYSQIVNDFQKGDIAEGYSVSREKKESFPLTVTSAQKNPTAFYLCASTKLPGQGNTEAFFGQGTRLTVV.

The table lists this clonotype with a count of one. J is TRBJ2-1 and V is TRBV4-1, with unresolved D. V lost 0 bases to trimming and J lost 4 bases, with 13 bases between them. The CDR3 covers 16 residues. Germline values: CDR1 MGHRA, CDR2 YSYEKL. This chain's CDR3 is CASSQEIGEAYNEQFF. For the CDR3, the DNA is TGCGCCAGCAGCCAAGAGATTGGGGAAGCTTACAATGAGCAGTTCTTC.

This clonotype was recorded a few times. This chain connects TRBV21-1 to TRBJ1-2; the DNA was not used to check the table's D call, TRBD1. TRBV21-1 is classified as a pseudogene. This CDR3 has 13 residues. The CDR3: CASSKEGLNGYTF. The CDR3 DNA reads as TGTGCCAGCAGCAAAGAGGGGTTGAATGGCTACACCTTC.

In DNA form, the CDR3 reads TGCGCCAGCAGCCAAGTAGGATACGGGCTACTCAATGAGCAGTTCTTC. Protein sequence: CASSQVGYGLLNEQFF. The chain employs TRBV4-1 and TRBJ2-1, with D hard to call. V shed 1 base and J shed 6 bases, with 16 bases lying between them. The CDR3 is made up of 16 amino acids. In germline, CDR1 is MGHRA, CDR2 YSYEKL.

The chain combines TRBV7-2 with TRBJ1-2; a weak D match, TRBD1 (5 bases). Germline V lookup: CDR1 SGHTA, CDR2 FQGNSA. V was shortened by 6 bases and J by 2 bases, with 13 bases between the two germline ends. This CDR3 has 14 residues. The chain's CDR3 is CASSFSTANYGYTF. The CDR3 DNA is TGTGCCAGCAGTTTCTCGACAGCCAACTATGGCTACACCTTC.

This clonotype came up many times. This CDR3 reads CAISGRTGNTEAFF. In DNA form, the CDR3 reads TGTGCCATCAGTGGGAGGACAGGGAACACTGAAGCTTTCTTT. The V gene is TRBV10-3, the J gene TRBJ1-1, with 7 bases identical to TRBD1. Germline V gene lookup returns CDR1 ENHRY and CDR2 SYGVKD. The CDR3 is made up of 14 amino acids. With 4 bases clipped from V and 1 base from J, the junction kept 3 bases outside the gene matches.

This clonotype was seen a few times. V is TRBV3-1 and J is TRBJ2-7; TRBD2 matches 7 bases. V was pared by 4 bases and J by 5 bases, with 20 bases of the junction left unmatched. Germline values: CDR1 LGHDT, CDR2 YNNKEL (reference sequence). CDR3 length equals 18 residues. CDR3 coding DNA: TGTGCCAGCAGCCCCATGCGGGAGTCTTGGGCTTTATTCCACGAGCAGTACTTC. It yields the protein CASSPMRESWALFHEQYF.

This clonotype was picked up many times. The chain couples TRBV7-8 to TRBJ1-4; 7 nucleotides align to TRBD1. The CDR3 sequence is 15 residues long. J lost 2 bases, V lost 6 bases, and 6 bases had no gene match. Germline V CDR1 and CDR2: SGHVS, FQNEAQ. The CDR3 loop is CASSKTGSTNEKLFF. The CDR3 nucleotides are TGTGCCAGCAGTAAGACAGGGAGTACTAATGAAAAACTGTTTTTT.

This clonotype appeared a few times. V and J are TRBV7-9 and TRBJ1-4; D is uncertain. The CDR3 has 13 amino acids. Germline V lookup: CDR1 SEHNR, CDR2 FQNEAQ (reference sequence). V was shortened by 11 bases and J by 5 bases, with 15 bases between the two germline ends. For the CDR3, the DNA is TGTGCCGGCGCTAGGGCCTTAAATGAAAAACTGTTTTTT. Protein: CAGARALNEKLFF.

This clonotype was seen many times. Germline is not matched at one junction end, which may reflect a read error. The chain uses TRBV12-3 or TRBV12-4 and TRBJ2-1; no clear D gene. This CDR3 has 14 residues. The CDR3, as DNA: TGTGCCAGCAGTTTTCGGTTCGTTGGGTATGAACAGTTCTTC. It translates to CASSFRFVGYEQFF.

This clonotype showed up many times. The chain recombines TRBV4-1 with TRBJ2-7, with TRBD2 matching over 7 bases. From germline, CDR1 is MGHRA and CDR2 YSYEKL. J lost 4 bases, V lost 3 bases, and 9 bases had no gene match. The CDR3 runs to 15 residues. The CDR3 DNA follows: TGCGCCAGCAGCCAGTGGGCTAGCGGTCTATACGAGCAGTACTTC. This encodes CASSQWASGLYEQYF.

The chain joins TRBV5-4 to TRBJ2-5, with TRBD2 identical over 12 bases. The CDR3 loop spans 17 amino acids. J lost 5 bases, V lost 5 bases, and 13 bases had no gene match. Germline V CDR1 and CDR2: SGHNT, YYREEE (reference sequence). DNA of the CDR3: TGTGCCAGCAGTATACCGGGACTAGCGGGCCTCAGGGAGACCCAGTACTTC. Its translation is CASSIPGLAGLRETQYF.

This chain links TRBV6-6 with TRBJ1-2, with 7 nucleotides matching TRBD1. This CDR3 is built from 16 residues. V dropped 0 bases and J dropped 4; count of bases not matched to a gene: 8. Germline V lookup: CDR1 MNHNY, CDR2 SVGAGI (reference sequence). Here the CDR3 DNA reads TGTGCCAGCAGTTACTCTCGACAGGGAGGGAGCTATGGCTACACCTTC. This gives the protein CASSYSRQGGSYGYTF.